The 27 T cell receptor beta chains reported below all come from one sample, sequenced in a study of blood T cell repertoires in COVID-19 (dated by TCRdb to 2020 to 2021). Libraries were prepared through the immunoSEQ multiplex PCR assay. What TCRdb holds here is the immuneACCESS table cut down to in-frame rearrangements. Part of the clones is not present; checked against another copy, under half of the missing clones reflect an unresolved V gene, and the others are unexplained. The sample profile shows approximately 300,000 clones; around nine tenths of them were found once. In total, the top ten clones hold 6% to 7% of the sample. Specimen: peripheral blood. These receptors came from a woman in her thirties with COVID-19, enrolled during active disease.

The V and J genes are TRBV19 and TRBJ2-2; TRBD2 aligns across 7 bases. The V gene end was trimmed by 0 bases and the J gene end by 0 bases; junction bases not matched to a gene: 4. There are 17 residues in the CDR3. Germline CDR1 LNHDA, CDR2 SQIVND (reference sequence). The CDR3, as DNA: TGTGCCAGTAGTATAGATCTGGCGGGAGCGAACACCGGGGAGCTGTTTTTT. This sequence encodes CASSIDLAGANTGELFF. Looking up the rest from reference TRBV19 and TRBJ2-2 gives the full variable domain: DGGITQSPKYLFRKEGQNVTLSCEQNLNHDAMYWYRQDPGQGLRLIYYSQIVNDFQKGDIAEGYSVSREKKESFPLTVTSAQKNPTAFYLCASSIDLAGANTGELFFGEGSRLTVL.

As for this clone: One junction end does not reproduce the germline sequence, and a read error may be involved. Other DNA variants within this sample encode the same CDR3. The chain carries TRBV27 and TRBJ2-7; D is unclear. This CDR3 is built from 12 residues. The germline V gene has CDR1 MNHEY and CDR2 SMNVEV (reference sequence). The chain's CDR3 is CASSFPGYEQYF. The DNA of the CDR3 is TGTGCCAGCAGTTTCCCCGGGTACGAGCAATACTTC.

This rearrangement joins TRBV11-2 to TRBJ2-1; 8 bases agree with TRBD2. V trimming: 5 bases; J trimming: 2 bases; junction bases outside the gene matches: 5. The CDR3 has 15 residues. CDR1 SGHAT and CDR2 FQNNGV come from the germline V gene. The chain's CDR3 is CASSPAGVPYNEQFF. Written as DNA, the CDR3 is TGTGCCAGCAGCCCAGCGGGAGTCCCCTACAATGAGCAGTTCTTC.

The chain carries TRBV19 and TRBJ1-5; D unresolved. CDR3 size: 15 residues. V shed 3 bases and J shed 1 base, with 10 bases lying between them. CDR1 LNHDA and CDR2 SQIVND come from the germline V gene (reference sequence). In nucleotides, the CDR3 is TGTGCCAGTAGTATCGTCGGGGAGAGCAATCAGCCCCAGCATTTT. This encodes CASSIVGESNQPQHF.

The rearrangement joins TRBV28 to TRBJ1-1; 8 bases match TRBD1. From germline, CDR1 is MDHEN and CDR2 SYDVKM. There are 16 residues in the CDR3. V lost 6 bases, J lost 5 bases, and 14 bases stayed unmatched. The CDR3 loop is CASRQEPGGAGTEAFF. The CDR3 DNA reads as TGTGCCAGCAGGCAAGAGCCAGGGGGCGCAGGGACTGAAGCTTTCTTT.

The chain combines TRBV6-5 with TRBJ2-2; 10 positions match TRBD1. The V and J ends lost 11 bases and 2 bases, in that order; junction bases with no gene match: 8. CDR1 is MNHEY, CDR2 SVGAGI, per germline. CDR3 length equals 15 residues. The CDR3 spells CACSRQGANTGELFF. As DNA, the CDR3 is TGTGCCTGCTCTCGACAGGGGGCAAACACCGGGGAGCTGTTTTTT.

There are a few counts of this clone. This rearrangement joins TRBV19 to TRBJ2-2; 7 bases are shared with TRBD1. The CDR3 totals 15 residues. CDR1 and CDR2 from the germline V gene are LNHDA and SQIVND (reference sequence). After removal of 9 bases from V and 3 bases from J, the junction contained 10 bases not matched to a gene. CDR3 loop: CASQPPGQHTGELFF. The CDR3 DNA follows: TGTGCCAGCCAACCACCGGGACAGCACACCGGGGAGCTGTTTTTT.

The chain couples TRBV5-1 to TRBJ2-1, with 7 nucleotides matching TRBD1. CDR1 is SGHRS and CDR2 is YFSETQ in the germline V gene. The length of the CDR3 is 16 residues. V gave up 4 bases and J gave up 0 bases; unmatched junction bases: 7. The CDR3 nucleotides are TGCGCCAGCAGCCCTCAGACAGGGAGCTCCTACAATGAGCAGTTCTTC. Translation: CASSPQTGSSYNEQFF.

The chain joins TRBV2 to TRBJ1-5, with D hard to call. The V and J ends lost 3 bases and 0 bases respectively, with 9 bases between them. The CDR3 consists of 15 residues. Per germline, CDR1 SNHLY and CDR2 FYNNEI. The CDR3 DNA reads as TGTGCCAGCAGTGAGGGCACGGATAGCAATCAGCCCCAGCATTTT. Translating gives CASSEGTDSNQPQHF. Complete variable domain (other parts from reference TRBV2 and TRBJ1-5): EPEVTQTPSHQVTQMGQEVILRCVPISNHLYFYWYRQILGQKVEFLVSFYNNEISEKSEIFDDQFSVERPDGSNFTLKIRSTKLEDSAMYFCASSEGTDSNQPQHFGDGTRLSIL.

CDR3 DNA: TGTGCCAGCAGTATTCAGATCTCTGGGACTGAGCAGTACTTC. Protein product: CASSIQISGTEQYF. The chain couples TRBV6-5 to TRBJ2-7; D is possibly TRBD2 (6 bases). Trimming removed 5 bases at V and 7 bases at J, with 18 bases between. This CDR3 spans 14 amino acids. In germline, CDR1 is MNHEY, CDR2 SVGAGI.

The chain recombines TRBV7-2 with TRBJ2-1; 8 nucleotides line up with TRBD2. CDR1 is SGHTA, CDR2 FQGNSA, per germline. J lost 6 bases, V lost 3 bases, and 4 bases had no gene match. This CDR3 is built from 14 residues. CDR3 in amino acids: CASSLGLDGNEQFF. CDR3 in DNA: TGTGCCAGCAGCTTGGGACTAGACGGCAATGAGCAGTTCTTC.

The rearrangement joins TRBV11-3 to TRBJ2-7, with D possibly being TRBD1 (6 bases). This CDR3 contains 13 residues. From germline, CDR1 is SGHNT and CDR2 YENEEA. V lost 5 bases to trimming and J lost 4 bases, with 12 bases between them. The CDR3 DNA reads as TGTGCCAGCAGCCCCCGGACAGAGTACGAGCAGTACTTC. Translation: CASSPRTEYEQYF.

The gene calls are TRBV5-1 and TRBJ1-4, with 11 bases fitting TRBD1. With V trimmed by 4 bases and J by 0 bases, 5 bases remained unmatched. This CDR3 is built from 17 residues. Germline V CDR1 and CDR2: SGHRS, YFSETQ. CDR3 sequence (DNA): TGCGCCAGCAGCCGCGGGACAGGGGGTACAACTAATGAAAAACTGTTTTTT. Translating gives CASSRGTGGTTNEKLFF.

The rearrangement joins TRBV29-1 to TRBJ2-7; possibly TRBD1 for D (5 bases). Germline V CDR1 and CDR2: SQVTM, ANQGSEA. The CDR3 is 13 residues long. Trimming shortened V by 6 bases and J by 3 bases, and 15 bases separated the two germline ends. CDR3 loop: CSVAAREDYEQYF. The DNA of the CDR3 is TGCAGCGTAGCTGCCAGGGAAGACTACGAGCAGTACTTC.

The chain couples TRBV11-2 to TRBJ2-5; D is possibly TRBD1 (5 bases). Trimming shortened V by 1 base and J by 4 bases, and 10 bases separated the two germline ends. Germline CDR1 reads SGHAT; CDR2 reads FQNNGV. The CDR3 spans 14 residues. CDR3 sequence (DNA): TGTGCCAGCAGCTTAGTGGGCAGGGCAGAGACCCAGTACTTC. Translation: CASSLVGRAETQYF.

CDR3 sequence reads: CASNTPPSGSYNEQFF. In nucleotides, the CDR3 is TGTGCCAGCAACACCCCGCCTAGCGGGAGTTACAATGAGCAGTTCTTC. The V call is TRBV28, the J call TRBJ2-1, with 10 bases that match TRBD2. The CDR3 loop spans 16 amino acids. V lost 7 bases and J lost 4; bases outside the gene matches: 10. Germline V gene data show CDR1 as MDHEN and CDR2 as SYDVKM.

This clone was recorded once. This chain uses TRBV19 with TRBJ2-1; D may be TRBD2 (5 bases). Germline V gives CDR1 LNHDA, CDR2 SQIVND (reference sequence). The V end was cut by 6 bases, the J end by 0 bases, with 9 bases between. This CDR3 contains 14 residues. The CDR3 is CASRRTGSYNEQFF. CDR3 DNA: TGTGCCAGTAGGCGGACTGGCTCCTACAATGAGCAGTTCTTC. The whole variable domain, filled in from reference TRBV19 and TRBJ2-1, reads DGGITQSPKYLFRKEGQNVTLSCEQNLNHDAMYWYRQDPGQGLRLIYYSQIVNDFQKGDIAEGYSVSREKKESFPLTVTSAQKNPTAFYLCASRRTGSYNEQFFGPGTRLTVL.

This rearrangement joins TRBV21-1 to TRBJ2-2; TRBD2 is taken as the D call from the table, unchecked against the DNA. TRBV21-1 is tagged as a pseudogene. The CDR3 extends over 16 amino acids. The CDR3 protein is CASSKAPSAYTGELFF. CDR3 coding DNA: TGTGCCAGCAGCAAAGCGCCTAGCGCGTACACCGGGGAGCTGTTTTTT.

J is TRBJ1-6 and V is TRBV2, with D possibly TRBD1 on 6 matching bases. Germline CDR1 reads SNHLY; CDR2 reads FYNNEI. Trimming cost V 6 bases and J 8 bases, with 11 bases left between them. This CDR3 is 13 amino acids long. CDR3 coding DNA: TGTGCCAGCAGGCGAGGGGGGGATTCACCCCTCCACTTT. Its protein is CASRRGGDSPLHF.

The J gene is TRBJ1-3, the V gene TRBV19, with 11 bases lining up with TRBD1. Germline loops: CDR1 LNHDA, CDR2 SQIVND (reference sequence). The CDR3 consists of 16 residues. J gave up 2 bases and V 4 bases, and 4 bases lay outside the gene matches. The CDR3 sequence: CASSTGQGGTGNTIYF. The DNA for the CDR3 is TGTGCCAGTAGTACGGGACAGGGGGGAACTGGAAACACCATATATTTT.

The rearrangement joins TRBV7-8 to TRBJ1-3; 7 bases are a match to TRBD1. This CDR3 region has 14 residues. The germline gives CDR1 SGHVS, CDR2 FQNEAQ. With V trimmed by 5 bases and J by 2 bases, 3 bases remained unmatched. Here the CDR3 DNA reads TGTGCCAGCAGCGGTACAGGGGCTGGAAACACCATATATTTT. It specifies CASSGTGAGNTIYF.

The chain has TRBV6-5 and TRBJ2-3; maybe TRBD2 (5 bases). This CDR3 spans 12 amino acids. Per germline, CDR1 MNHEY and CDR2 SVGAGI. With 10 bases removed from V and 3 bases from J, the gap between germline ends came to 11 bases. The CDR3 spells CATSRGTDTQYF. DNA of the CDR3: TGTGCCACATCCCGCGGGACAGATACGCAGTATTTT.

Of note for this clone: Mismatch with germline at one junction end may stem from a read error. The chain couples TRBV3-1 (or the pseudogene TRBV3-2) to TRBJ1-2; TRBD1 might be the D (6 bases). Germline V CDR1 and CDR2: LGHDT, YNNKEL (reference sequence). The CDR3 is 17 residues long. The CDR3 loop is CASTQEGGTGFTGGYTF. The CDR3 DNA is TGTGCCAGCACCCAAGAGGGCGGCACAGGGTTTACGGGTGGCTACACCTTC.

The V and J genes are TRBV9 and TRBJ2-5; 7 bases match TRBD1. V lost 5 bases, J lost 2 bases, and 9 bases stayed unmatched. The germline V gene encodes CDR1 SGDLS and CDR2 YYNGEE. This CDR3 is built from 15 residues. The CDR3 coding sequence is TGTGCCAGCAGTCAGAATCCGGGACAGCAAGAGACCCAGTACTTC. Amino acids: CASSQNPGQQETQYF.

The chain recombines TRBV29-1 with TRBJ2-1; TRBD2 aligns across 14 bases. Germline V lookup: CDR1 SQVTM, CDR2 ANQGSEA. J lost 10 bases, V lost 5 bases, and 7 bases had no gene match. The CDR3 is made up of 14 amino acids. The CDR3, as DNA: TGCAGCGTTATGACTAGCGGGAGGGCTCGGGAGCAGTTCTTC. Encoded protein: CSVMTSGRAREQFF.

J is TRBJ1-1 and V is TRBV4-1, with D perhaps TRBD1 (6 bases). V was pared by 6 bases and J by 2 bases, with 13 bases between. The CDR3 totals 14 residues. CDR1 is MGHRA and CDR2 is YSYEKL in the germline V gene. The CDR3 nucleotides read TGCGCCAGCAGACCCGGACAGCCCAACACTGAAGCTTTCTTT. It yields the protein CASRPGQPNTEAFF.

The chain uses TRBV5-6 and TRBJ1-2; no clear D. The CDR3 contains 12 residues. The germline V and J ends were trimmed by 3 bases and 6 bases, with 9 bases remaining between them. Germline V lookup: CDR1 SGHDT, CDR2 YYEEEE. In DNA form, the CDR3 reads TGTGCCAGCAGCTCCGGACTCGATGGCTACACCTTC. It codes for CASSSGLDGYTF.